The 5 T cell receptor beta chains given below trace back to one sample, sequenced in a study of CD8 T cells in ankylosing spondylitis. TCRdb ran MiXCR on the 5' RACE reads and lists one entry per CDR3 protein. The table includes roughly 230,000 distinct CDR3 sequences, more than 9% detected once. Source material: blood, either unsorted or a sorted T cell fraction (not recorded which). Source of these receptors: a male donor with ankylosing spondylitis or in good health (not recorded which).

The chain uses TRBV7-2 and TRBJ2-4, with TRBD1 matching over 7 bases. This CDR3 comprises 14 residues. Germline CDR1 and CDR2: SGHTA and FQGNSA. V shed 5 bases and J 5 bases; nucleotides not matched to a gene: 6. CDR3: CASSPSGQQNIQYF. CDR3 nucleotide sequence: TGTGCCAGCAGCCCTTCGGGACAGCAAAACATTCAGTACTTC.

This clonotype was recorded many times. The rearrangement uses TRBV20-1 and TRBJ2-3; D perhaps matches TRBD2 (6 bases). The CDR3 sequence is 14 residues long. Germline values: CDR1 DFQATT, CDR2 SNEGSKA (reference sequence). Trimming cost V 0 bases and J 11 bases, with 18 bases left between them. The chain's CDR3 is CSARDSIGLAWQYF. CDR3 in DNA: TGCAGTGCTAGAGATTCAATTGGTCTAGCGTGGCAGTATTTT.

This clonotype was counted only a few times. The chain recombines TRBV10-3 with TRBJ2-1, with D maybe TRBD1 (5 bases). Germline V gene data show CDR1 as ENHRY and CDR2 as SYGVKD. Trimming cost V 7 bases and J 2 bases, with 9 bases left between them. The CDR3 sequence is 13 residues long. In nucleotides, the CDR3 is TGTGCCATCACTACGACAGCCTACAATGAGCAGTTCTTC. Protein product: CAITTTAYNEQFF.

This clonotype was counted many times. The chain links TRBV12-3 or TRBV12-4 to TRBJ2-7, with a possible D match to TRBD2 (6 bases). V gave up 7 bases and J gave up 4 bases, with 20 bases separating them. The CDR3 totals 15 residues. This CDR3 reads CASTPPGRETYEQYF. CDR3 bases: TGTGCCAGCACCCCCCCCGGACGGGAGACTTACGAGCAGTACTTC.

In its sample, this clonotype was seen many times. The CDR3 spells CASRPPLGELFF. For the CDR3, the DNA is TGTGCCAGCAGGCCCCCTTTGGGGGAGCTGTTTTTT. V is TRBV6-5 and J is TRBJ2-2, with D unclear. The germline gives CDR1 MNHEY, CDR2 SVGAGI. The ends were cut back, 6 bases at V and 8 bases at J, with 10 bases in the middle. The CDR3 sequence is 12 residues long.